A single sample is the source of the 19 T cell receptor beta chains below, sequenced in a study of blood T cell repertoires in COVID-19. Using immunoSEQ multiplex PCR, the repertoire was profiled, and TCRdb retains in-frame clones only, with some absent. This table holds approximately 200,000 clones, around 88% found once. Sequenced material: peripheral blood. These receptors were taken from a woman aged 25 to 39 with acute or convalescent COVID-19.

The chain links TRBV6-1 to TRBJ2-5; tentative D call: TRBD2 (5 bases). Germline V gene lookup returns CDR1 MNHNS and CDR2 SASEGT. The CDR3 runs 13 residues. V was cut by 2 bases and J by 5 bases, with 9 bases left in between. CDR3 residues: CASSEMRGETQYF. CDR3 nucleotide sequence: TGTGCCAGCAGTGAAATGAGAGGGGAGACCCAGTACTTC.

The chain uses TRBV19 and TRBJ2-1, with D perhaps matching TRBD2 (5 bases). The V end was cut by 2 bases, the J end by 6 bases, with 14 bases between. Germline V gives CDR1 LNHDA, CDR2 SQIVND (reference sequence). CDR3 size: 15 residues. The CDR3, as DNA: TGTGCCAGTAGTATATCACTAGTTCTGCTCAATGAGCAGTTCTTC. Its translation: CASSISLVLLNEQFF.

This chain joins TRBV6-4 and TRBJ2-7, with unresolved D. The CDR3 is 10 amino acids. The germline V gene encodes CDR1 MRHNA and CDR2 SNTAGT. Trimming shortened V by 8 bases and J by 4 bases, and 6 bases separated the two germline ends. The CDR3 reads CASSRYEQYF. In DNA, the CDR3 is TGTGCCAGCTCGCGGTACGAGCAGTACTTC.

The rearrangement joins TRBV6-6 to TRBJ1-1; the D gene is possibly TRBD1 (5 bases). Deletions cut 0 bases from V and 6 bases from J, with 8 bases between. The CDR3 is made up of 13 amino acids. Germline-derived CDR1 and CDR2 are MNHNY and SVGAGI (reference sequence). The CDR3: CASSYSQGAEAFF. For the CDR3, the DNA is TGTGCCAGCAGTTACTCTCAAGGGGCTGAAGCTTTCTTT.

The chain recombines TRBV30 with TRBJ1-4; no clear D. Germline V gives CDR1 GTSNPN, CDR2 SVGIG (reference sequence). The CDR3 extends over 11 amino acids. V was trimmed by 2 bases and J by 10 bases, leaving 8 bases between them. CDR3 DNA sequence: TGTGCCTGGAGTAGGGAGGGAAAACTGTTTTTT. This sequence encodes CAWSREGKLFF.

CDR3 region: CASSQDRKNIQYF. The CDR3 nucleotides are TGTGCCAGCAGCCAAGATCGTAAAAACATTCAGTACTTC. The rearrangement joins TRBV14 to TRBJ2-4, with D uncertain. Germline V gives CDR1 SGHDN, CDR2 FVKESK. There are 13 residues in the CDR3. V lost 0 bases, J lost 4 bases, and 4 bases lay in between.

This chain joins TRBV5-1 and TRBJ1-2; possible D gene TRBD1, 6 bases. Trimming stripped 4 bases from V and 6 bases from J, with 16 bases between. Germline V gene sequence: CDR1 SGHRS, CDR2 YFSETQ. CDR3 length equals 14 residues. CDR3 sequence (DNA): TGCGCCAGCAGCCCTCGTCAGGGGTCGAATGGCTACACCTTC. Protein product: CASSPRQGSNGYTF.

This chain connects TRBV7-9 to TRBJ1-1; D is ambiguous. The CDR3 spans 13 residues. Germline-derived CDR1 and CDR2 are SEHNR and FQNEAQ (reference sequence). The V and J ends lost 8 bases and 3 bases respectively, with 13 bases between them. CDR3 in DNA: TGTGCCAGCTCCATCTCGGCGGACACTGAAGCTTTCTTT. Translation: CASSISADTEAFF.

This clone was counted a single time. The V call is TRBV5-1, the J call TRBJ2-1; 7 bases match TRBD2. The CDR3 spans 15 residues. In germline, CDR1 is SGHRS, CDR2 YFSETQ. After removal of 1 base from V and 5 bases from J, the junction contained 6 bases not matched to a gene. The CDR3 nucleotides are TGCGCCAGCAGCTTGATGGCTAGCGGAAACAATGAGCAGTTCTTC. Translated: CASSLMASGNNEQFF.

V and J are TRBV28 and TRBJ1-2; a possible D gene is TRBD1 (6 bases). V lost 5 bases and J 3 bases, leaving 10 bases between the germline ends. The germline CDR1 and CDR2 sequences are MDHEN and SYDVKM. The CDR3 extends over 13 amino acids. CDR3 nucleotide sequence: TGTGCCAGCAGTAGAAGGGGGTACTATGGCTACACCTTC. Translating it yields CASSRRGYYGYTF.

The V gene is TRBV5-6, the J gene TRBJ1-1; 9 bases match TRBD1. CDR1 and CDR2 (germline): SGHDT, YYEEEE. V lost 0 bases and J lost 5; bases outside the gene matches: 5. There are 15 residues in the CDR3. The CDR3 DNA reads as TGTGCCAGCAGCTTGGCAGGACAGGGGAGGACTGAAGCTTTCTTT. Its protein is CASSLAGQGRTEAFF. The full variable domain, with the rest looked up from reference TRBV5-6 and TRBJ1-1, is DAGVTQSPTHLIKTRGQQVTLRCSPKSGHDTVSWYQQALGQGPQFIFQYYEEEERQRGNFPDRFSGHQFPNYSSELNVNALLLGDSALYLCASSLAGQGRTEAFFGQGTRLTVV.

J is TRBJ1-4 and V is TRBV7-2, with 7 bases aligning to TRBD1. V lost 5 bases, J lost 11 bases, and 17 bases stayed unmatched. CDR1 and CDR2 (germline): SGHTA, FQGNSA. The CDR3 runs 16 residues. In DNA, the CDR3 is TGTGCCAGCAGCCCACGCACAGGGGCGATAGGGGCGAAACTGTTTTTT. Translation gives CASSPRTGAIGAKLFF.

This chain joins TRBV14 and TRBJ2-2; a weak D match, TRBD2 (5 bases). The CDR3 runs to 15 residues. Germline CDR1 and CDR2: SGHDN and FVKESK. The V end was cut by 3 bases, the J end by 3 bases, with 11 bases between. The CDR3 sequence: CASSQVPSHTGELFF. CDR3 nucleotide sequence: TGTGCCAGCAGCCAGGTCCCTAGCCACACCGGGGAGCTGTTTTTT.

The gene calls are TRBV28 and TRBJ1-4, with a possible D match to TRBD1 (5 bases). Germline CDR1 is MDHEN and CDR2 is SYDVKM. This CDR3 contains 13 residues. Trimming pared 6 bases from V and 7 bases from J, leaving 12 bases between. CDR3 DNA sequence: TGTGCCAGCAGGACAACGGGGGGTGAAAAACTGTTTTTT. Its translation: CASRTTGGEKLFF.

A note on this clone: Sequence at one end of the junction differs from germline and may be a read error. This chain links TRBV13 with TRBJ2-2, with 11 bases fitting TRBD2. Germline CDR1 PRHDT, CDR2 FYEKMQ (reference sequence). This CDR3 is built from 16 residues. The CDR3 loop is CASSLAGGSNTGELFF. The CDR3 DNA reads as TGTGCCAGCAGTTTAGCGGGAGGGTCTAACACCGGGGAGCTGTTTTTT.

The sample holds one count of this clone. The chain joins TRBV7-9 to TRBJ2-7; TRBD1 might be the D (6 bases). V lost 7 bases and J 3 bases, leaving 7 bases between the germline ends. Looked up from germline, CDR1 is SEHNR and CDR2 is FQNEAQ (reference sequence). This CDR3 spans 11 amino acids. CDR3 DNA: TGTGCCAGCACACAGGGCTACGAGCAGTACTTC. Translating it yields CASTQGYEQYF.

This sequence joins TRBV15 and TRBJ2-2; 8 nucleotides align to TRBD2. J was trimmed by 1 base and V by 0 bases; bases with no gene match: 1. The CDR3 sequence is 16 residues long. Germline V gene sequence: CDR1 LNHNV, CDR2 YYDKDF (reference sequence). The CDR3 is CATSRDLAGNTGELFF. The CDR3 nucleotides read TGTGCCACCAGCAGAGATCTAGCGGGGAACACCGGGGAGCTGTTTTTT. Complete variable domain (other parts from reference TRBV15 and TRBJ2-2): DAMVIQNPRYQVTQFGKPVTLSCSQTLNHNVMYWYQQKSSQAPKLLFHYYDKDFNNEADTPDNFQSRRPNTSFCFLDIRSPGLGDTAMYLCATSRDLAGNTGELFFGEGSRLTVL.

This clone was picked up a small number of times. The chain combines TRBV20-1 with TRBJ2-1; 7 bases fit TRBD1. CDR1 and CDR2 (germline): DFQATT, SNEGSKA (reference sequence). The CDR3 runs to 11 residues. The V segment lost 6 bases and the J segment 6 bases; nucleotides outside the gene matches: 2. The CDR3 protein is CSAYRGNEQFF. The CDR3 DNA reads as TGCAGTGCATACAGGGGCAATGAGCAGTTCTTC.

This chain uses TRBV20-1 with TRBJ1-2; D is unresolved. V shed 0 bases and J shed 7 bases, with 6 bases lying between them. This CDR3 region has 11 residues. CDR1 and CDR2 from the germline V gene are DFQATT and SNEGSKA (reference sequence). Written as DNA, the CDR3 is TGCAGTGCTAGAGATACCGGTGGCTACACCTTC. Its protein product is CSARDTGGYTF.